The sequence of this T cell receptor (beta chain) was determined in a study of blood T cell repertoires in COVID-19. On the study more broadly: Nucleic acid was either cDNA or gDNA, and it came from T cells, B-cell-depleted T cells, or PBMCs.

Only in-frame clones appear in the TCRdb table, and some are missing; sequencing was by immunoSEQ multiplex PCR. The table shows about 87,000 clones, with around 85% occurring only once. Germline loops: CDR1 WNHNN, CDR2 SYGVQD (reference sequence). Trimming stripped 10 bases from V and 0 bases from J, with 19 bases between. There are 15 residues in the CDR3. V is TRBV10-1 and J is TRBJ2-7, with D maybe TRBD2 (6 bases). The sequence derives from a woman older than 75 with COVID-19, enrolled during active disease. Input material: peripheral blood. The CDR3 loop is CATGRGVSSSYEQYF. In nucleotides, the CDR3 is TGCGCCACTGGGCGCGGGGTTTCTAGCTCCTACGAGCAGTACTTC.